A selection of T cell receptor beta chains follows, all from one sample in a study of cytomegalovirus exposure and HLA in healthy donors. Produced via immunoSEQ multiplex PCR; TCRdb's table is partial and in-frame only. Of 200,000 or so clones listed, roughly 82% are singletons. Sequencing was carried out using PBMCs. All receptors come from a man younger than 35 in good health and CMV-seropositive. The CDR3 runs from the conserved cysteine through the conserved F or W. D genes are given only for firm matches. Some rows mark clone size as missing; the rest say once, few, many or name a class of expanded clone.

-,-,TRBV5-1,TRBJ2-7,TGCGCCAGCTTCTTGGGTTATCCCTACGAGCAGTACTTC,CASFLGYPYEQYF
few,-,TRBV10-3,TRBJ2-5,TGTGCCACCTCTGCCTCAGGGGAGGAGACCCAGTACTTC,CATSASGEETQYF
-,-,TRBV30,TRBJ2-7,TGTGCCTGGAGTCGACATGCTTCCTACGAGCAGTACTTC,CAWSRHASYEQYF
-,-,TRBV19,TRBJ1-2,TGTGCCAGTAGTAGTTCGGACAGCTATGGCTACACCTTC,CASSSSDSYGYTF
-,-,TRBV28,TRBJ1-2,TGTGCCAGCAGCCCGGGAGACGGTCGGAGGGGCTACACCTTC,CASSPGDGRRGYTF
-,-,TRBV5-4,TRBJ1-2,TGTGCCAGTAGCGACAGGAACTATGGCTACACCTTC,CASSDRNYGYTF
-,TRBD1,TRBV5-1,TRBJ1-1,TGCGCCAGCAGCCCTCGGACGGACAGGGGCACTGAAGCTTTCTTT,CASSPRTDRGTEAFF
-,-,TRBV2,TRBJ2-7,TGTGCCAGCAGTGAAGTATTATTCGGTTACGAGCAGTACTTC,CASSEVLFGYEQYF
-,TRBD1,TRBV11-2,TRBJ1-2,TGTGCCAGCAGCTTAGAATCCAGGGGGTTCACCTTC,CASSLESRGFTF
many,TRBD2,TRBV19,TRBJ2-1,TGTGCCAGTAGTCTACCGGGACTATGGGATGAGCAGTTCTTC,CASSLPGLWDEQFF
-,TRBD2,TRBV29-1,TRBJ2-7,TGCAGCGTCGAACAGGGACTAGACGAGCAGTACTTC,CSVEQGLDEQYF